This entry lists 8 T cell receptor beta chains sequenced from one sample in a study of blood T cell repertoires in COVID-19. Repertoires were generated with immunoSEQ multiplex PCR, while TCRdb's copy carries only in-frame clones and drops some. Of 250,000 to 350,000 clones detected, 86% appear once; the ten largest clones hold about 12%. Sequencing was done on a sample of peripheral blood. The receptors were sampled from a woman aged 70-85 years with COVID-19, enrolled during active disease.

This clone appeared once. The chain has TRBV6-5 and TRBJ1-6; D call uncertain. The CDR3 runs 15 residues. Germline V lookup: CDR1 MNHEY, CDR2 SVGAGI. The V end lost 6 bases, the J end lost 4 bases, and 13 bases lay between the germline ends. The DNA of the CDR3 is TGTGCCAGCAGAGCATCCCAGGATTATAATTCACCCCTCCACTTT. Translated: CASRASQDYNSPLHF.

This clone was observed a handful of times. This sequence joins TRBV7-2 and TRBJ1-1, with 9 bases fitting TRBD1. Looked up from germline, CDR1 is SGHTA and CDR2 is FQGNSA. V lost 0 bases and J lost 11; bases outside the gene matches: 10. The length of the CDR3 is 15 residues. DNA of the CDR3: TGTGCCAGCAGCTTAGCGACAGGGGGGACCCAGGTGGCTTTCTTT. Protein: CASSLATGGTQVAFF.

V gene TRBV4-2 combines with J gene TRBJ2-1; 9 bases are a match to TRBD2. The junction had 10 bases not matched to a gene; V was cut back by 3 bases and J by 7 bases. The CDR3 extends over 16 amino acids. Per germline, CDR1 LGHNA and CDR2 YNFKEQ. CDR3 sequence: CASSHSGTSTENEQFF. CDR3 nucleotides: TGTGCCAGCAGCCATTCCGGGACTAGCACCGAAAATGAGCAGTTCTTC.

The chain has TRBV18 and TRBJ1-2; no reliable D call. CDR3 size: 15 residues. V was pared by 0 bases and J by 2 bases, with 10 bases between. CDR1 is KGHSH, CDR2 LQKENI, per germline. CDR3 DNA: TGTGCCAGCTCACCACCGGAGAGGTTAAACTATGGCTACACCTTC. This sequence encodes CASSPPERLNYGYTF.

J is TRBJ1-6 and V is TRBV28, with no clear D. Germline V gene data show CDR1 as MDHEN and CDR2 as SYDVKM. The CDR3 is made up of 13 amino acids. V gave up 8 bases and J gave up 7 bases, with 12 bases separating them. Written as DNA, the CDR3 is TGTGCCAGCCTAACAGACCCAAATTCACCCCTCCACTTT. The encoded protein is CASLTDPNSPLHF.

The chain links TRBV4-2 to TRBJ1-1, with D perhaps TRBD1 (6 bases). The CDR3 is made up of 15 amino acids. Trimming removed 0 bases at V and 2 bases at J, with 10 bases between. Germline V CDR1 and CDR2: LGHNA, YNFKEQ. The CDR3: CASSQDRTVNTEAFF. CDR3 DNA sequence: TGTGCCAGCAGCCAAGATCGGACAGTTAACACTGAAGCTTTCTTT.

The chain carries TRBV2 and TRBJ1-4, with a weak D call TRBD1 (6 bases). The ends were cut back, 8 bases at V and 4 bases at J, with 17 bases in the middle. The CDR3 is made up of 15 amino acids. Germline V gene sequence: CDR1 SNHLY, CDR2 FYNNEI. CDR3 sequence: CASFSRGGYNEKLFF. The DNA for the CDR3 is TGTGCCAGCTTCTCAAGGGGGGGTTATAATGAAAAACTGTTTTTT.

CDR3 residues: CAISGPPTLAGGSNEQFF. CDR3 nucleotide sequence: TGTGCCATCAGTGGCCCCCCCACTTTAGCGGGGGGGAGCAATGAGCAGTTCTTC. The chain combines TRBV10-3 with TRBJ2-1, with 11 bases that match TRBD2. V was clipped by 4 bases and J by 6 bases; unmatched bases: 14. The CDR3 is 18 amino acids. Per germline, CDR1 ENHRY and CDR2 SYGVKD.